A single sample is the source of the 8 T cell receptor beta chains below, sequenced in a study of OX40 agonist ivuxolimab in advanced cancers. This table comes from immunoSEQ multiplex PCR, and its TCRdb copy is limited to in-frame clones, with some not included. The sample carries around 75,000 clones, almost 90% recorded once. The sample was CD4+ or CD8+ T cells sorted from blood, taken in a trial of the OX40 agonist ivuxolimab. These receptors all stem from an adult with an advanced solid tumor such as melanoma, head and neck, liver or kidney cancer.

This rearrangement joins TRBV4-1 to TRBJ2-3, with a weak D call TRBD2 (6 bases). CDR3 length: 17 amino acids. Germline V CDR1 and CDR2: MGHRA, YSYEKL. Trimming left V 1 base short and J 3 bases short, with 17 bases between. The CDR3 DNA is TGCGCCAGCAGCCAAGCAGGACTACTCCCGAGTACAGATACGCAGTATTTT. It yields the protein CASSQAGLLPSTDTQYF.

The gene calls are TRBV5-1 and TRBJ2-1, with TRBD2 identical over 11 bases. CDR1 is SGHRS, CDR2 YFSETQ, per germline. This CDR3 spans 15 amino acids. V was pared by 3 bases and J by 6 bases, with 5 bases of the junction left unmatched. This CDR3 reads CASSSLAGGGNEQFF. The CDR3 DNA reads as TGCGCCAGCAGCTCCCTAGCGGGGGGTGGCAATGAGCAGTTCTTC. The complete variable domain, with remaining parts taken from reference TRBV5-1 and TRBJ2-1, reads KAGVTQTPRYLIKTRGQQVTLSCSPISGHRSVSWYQQTPGQGLQFLFEYFSETQRNKGNFPGRFSGRQFSNSRSEMNVSTLELGDSALYLCASSSLAGGGNEQFFGPGTRLTVL.

The rearrangement joins TRBV9 to TRBJ2-1; 7 bases fit TRBD2. The CDR3 length is 14 residues. V was clipped by 0 bases and J by 9 bases; unmatched bases: 6. Germline V gene lookup returns CDR1 SGDLS and CDR2 YYNGEE. The CDR3 region is CASSVVAGESEQFF. CDR3 DNA: TGTGCCAGCAGCGTAGTGGCGGGGGAGAGTGAGCAGTTCTTC.

The rearrangement links TRBV11-2 to TRBJ1-1; D is possibly TRBD1 (6 bases). There are 15 residues in the CDR3. Germline V lookup: CDR1 SGHAT, CDR2 FQNNGV. V lost 4 bases and J lost 10, with 22 bases in between. The CDR3 DNA follows: TGTGCCAGCAGCTCCAAGACGGGGGGCTTACGTGGAGCTTTCTTT. Protein: CASSSKTGGLRGAFF.

This clone was counted once. The chain is built from TRBV10-3 and TRBJ2-7, with TRBD2 as a possible D gene (6 bases). The V and J ends lost 8 bases and 5 bases respectively, with 16 bases between them. The CDR3 has 13 residues. Per germline, CDR1 ENHRY and CDR2 SYGVKD. CDR3 DNA sequence: TGTGCCATCCAACCGGACACGGGAGACGAGCAGTACTTC. It codes for CAIQPDTGDEQYF.

CDR3 sequence reads: CASSYVGTGDEKLFF. The DNA of the CDR3 is TGTGCCAGCAGTTACGTCGGGACAGGGGATGAAAAACTGTTTTTT. The chain has TRBV6-6 and TRBJ1-4, with 10 bases aligning to TRBD1. CDR1 and CDR2 (germline): MNHNY, SVGAGI (reference sequence). The V gene end was trimmed by 2 bases and the J gene end by 6 bases; junction bases not matched to a gene: 3. The CDR3 loop spans 15 amino acids.

This chain connects TRBV19 to TRBJ1-2; 8 bases line up with TRBD1. The CDR3 totals 14 residues. Unmatched junction bases numbered 6, after V lost 5 bases and J lost 4 bases. Per the germline V gene, CDR1 is LNHDA and CDR2 is SQIVND (reference sequence). The CDR3: CASSSEDRVYGYTF. In DNA, the CDR3 is TGTGCCAGTAGTTCCGAGGACAGGGTCTATGGCTACACCTTC.

This chain uses TRBV18 with TRBJ1-4; D uncertain. V lost 3 bases, J lost 0 bases, and 11 bases lay in between. The CDR3 length is 16 residues. Germline CDR1 reads KGHSH; CDR2 reads LQKENI. CDR3 sequence: CASSPRRSSTNEKLFF. CDR3 coding DNA: TGTGCCAGCTCACCCCGCCGGAGTTCAACTAATGAAAAACTGTTTTTT.